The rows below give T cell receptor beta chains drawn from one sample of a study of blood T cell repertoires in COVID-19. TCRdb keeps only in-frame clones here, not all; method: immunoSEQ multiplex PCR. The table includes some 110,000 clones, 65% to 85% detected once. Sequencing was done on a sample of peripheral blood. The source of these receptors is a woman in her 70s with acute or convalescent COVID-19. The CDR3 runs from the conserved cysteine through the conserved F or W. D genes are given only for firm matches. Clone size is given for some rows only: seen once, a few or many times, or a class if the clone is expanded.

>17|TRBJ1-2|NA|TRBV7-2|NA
CASSLGARSGGSYGYTF
TGTGCCAGCAGCTTAGGGGCTCGCAGCGGGGGTTCCTATGGCTACACCTTC
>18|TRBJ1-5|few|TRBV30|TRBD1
CAWSTHPGQGVGRQPQHF
TGTGCCTGGAGCACCCATCCGGGACAGGGAGTTGGACGGCAGCCCCAGCATTTT
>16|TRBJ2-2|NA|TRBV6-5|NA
CASSYSSGLNTGELFF
TGTGCCAGCAGTTACTCATCGGGTTTGAACACCGGGGAGCTGTTTTTT
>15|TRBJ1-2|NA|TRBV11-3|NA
CASSLDYGGHYGYTF
TGTGCCAGCAGCTTAGATTACGGCGGCCACTATGGCTACACCTTC
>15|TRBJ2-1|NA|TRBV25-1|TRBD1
CARRPRDRVPNEQFF
TGTGCCAGGAGACCTAGGGACAGGGTCCCCAATGAGCAGTTCTTC
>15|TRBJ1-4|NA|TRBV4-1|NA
CASSQATGGNEKLFF
TGCGCCAGCAGCCAGGCGACGGGGGGTAATGAAAAACTGTTTTTT
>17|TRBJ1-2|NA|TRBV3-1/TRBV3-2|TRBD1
CASSQGMGQKRGYGYTF
TGTGCCAGCAGCCAAGGAATGGGACAGAAACGGGGCTATGGCTACACCTTC
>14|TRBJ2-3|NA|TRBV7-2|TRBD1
CASSLPAGGDTQYF
TGTGCCAGCAGCCTACCCGCAGGGGGAGATACGCAGTATTTT
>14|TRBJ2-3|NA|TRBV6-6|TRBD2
CASTLGTSPKAQYF
TGTGCCAGCACTCTGGGGACTAGCCCCAAAGCGCAGTATTTT
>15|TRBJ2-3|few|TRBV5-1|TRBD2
CASSLRTSRTDTQYF
TGCGCCAGCAGCCTAAGGACTAGCCGCACAGATACGCAGTATTTT
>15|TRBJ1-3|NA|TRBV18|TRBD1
CASSPRTGTIGTIYF
TGTGCCAGCTCACCCCGGACAGGGACTATCGGGACCATATATTTT
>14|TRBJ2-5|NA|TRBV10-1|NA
CASSVLVYQETQYF
TGCGCCAGCAGCGTACTGGTGTACCAAGAGACCCAGTACTTC
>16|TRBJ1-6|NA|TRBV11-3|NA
CASSLVRDTYNSPLHF
TGTGCCAGCAGCTTAGTACGGGATACTTATAATTCACCCCTCCACTTT
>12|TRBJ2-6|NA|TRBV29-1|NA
CSVSAGANVLTF
TGCAGCGTCTCGGCTGGGGCCAACGTCCTGACTTTC
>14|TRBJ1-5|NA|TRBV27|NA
CASSLAQGNQPQHF
TGTGCCAGCAGTTTAGCACAGGGCAATCAGCCCCAGCATTTT
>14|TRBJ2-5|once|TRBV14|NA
CASSRMAGQETQYF
TGTGCCAGCAGCCGGATGGCAGGCCAAGAGACCCAGTACTTC
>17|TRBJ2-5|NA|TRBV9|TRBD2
CASSVGRGGAGGETQYF
TGTGCCAGCAGCGTAGGACGCGGGGGGGCAGGAGGAGAGACCCAGTACTTC
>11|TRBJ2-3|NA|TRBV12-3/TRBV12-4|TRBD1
CASSLGQGKYF
TGTGCCAGCAGTCTCGGACAGGGGAAGTATTTT
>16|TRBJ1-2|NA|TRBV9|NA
CASSAATGRSNYGYTF
TGTGCCAGCAGCGCTGCCACAGGGAGATCTAACTATGGCTACACCTTC
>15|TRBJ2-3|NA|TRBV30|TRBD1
CAWSAGQGRTDTQYF
TGTGCCTGGAGTGCGGGACAGGGTAGGACAGATACGCAGTATTTT
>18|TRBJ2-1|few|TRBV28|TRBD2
CASSTTLDRTRFYNEQFF
TGTGCCAGCAGTACGACCCTCGATAGGACTAGATTTTACAATGAGCAGTTCTTC
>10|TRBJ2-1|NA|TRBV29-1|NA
CSVQDIEQFF
TGCAGCGTGCAGGACATTGAGCAGTTCTTC
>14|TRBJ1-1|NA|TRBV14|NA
CASSRGGLGTEAFF
TGTGCCAGCAGCCGAGGAGGATTGGGTACTGAAGCTTTCTTT
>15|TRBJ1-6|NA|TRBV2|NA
CASSEVRVYNSPLHF
TGTGCCAGCAGTGAAGTACGGGTCTATAATTCACCCCTCCACTTT
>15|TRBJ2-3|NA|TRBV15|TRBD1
CATSRGRGQTDTQYF
TGTGCCACCAGCAGAGGCAGGGGGCAGACAGATACGCAGTATTTT
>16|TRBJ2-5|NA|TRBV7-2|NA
CASSLVSLPRGETQYF
TGTGCCAGCAGCTTAGTATCGCTCCCTAGAGGAGAGACCCAGTACTTC
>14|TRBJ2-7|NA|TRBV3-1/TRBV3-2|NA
CASSQLYRSYEQYF
TGTGCCAGCAGCCAATTATACAGGAGCTACGAGCAGTACTTC
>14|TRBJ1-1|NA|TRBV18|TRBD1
CASSSTGFDTEAFF
TGTGCCAGCTCTTCGACAGGGTTTGACACTGAAGCTTTCTTT
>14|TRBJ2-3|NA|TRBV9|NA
CASSVSGGTDTQYF
TGTGCCAGCAGCGTATCCGGGGGCACAGATACGCAGTATTTT
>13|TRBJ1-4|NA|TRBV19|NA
CASLGATNEKLFF
TGTGCCAGTTTGGGAGCAACTAATGAAAAACTGTTTTTT
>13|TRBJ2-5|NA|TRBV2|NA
CASSASRVETQYF
TGTGCCAGCAGTGCTAGCCGGGTAGAGACCCAGTACTTC
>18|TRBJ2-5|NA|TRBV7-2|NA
CASSLVGWGLEGRETQYF
TGTGCCAGCAGCTTAGTGGGTTGGGGATTGGAGGGTCGAGAGACCCAGTACTTC
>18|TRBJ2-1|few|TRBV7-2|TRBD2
CASSSGTSGPSSYNEQFF
TGTGCCAGCAGCTCCGGGACTAGCGGTCCTAGCTCCTACAATGAGCAGTTCTTC
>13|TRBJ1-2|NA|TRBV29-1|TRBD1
CSVAEQGGGGYTF
TGCAGCGTTGCTGAACAGGGGGGCGGTGGCTACACCTTC